One sample yielded the 22 T cell receptor beta chains listed below, sequenced in a study of cytomegalovirus exposure and HLA in healthy donors. The PCR ran on 60 Vbeta and 13 Jbeta primers. Profiling relied on immunoSEQ multiplex PCR, and the TCRdb table lists in-frame clones only, not all of them. The table lists around 80,000 clones, approximately 60% of them singletons. What was sequenced was PBMCs. The receptor set was obtained from a male donor in good health and CMV-seropositive.

This rearrangement joins TRBV27 to TRBJ1-2; a weak D match, TRBD1 (5 bases). CDR1 and CDR2 (germline): MNHEY, SMNVEV (reference sequence). V was clipped by 2 bases and J by 2 bases, with 15 bases between them. This CDR3 spans 16 amino acids. The CDR3 DNA is TGTGCCAGCAGTTTAGGGGGGAACGGCAGAAACTATGGCTACACCTTC. It encodes CASSLGGNGRNYGYTF.

The chain is built from TRBV28 and TRBJ1-1; 9 positions agree with TRBD1. The CDR3 contains 15 residues. Germline-derived CDR1 and CDR2 are MDHEN and SYDVKM. The J segment lost 0 bases and the V segment lost 5 bases, leaving 4 bases of the junction unmatched. CDR3 bases: TGTGCCAGCAGTACAGGGGGCTCGATGAACACTGAAGCTTTCTTT. It encodes CASSTGGSMNTEAFF.

The chain employs TRBV5-4 and TRBJ1-1; D remains ambiguous. The ends were cut back, 3 bases at V and 2 bases at J, with 11 bases in the middle. CDR1 SGHNT and CDR2 YYREEE come from the germline V gene (reference sequence). The CDR3 has 14 amino acids. The CDR3 loop reads CASSSAGTNTEAFF. CDR3 nucleotides: TGTGCCAGCAGCTCCGCAGGCACCAACACTGAAGCTTTCTTT.

The V gene is TRBV5-6, the J gene TRBJ2-3; 10 bases match TRBD2. CDR3 length: 14 amino acids. V dropped 4 bases and J dropped 5; count of bases not matched to a gene: 4. Germline assignment: CDR1 SGHDT and CDR2 YYEEEE. The CDR3 bases are TGTGCCAGCAGCCTAGCGGGGGCCCGAGATACGCAGTATTTT. This sequence encodes CASSLAGARDTQYF.

V is TRBV7-2 and J is TRBJ2-4, with 7 bases matching TRBD1. Germline trimming cut 5 bases from V and 8 bases from J; bases unmatched to any gene: 9. CDR3 size: 14 residues. Germline V gene data show CDR1 as SGHTA and CDR2 as FQGNSA. Here the CDR3 DNA reads TGTGCCAGCAGCCCAGGGGGAAGCAGGGACATTCAGTACTTC. It codes for CASSPGGSRDIQYF.

A few counts support this clone. The J gene is TRBJ2-7, the V gene TRBV6-5, with TRBD2 matching over 7 bases. V was clipped by 7 bases and J by 1 base; unmatched bases: 10. Looked up from germline, CDR1 is MNHEY and CDR2 is SVGAGI. This CDR3 has 15 residues. CDR3 DNA sequence: TGTGCCAGCACCAGAGGAGCTAGCGGTTCCTACGAGCAGTACTTC. Encoded protein: CASTRGASGSYEQYF.

The chain joins TRBV15 to TRBJ2-7, with 10 bases matching TRBD2. The CDR3 spans 18 residues. Per the germline V gene, CDR1 is LNHNV and CDR2 is YYDKDF (reference sequence). Trimming cost V 0 bases and J 0 bases; bases outside gene matches: 8. The CDR3, as DNA: TGTGCCACCAGCAGAGATTACAGGACTAGCGGAGCCTCCTACGAGCAGTACTTC. Residues: CATSRDYRTSGASYEQYF.

The V gene is TRBV6-4, the J gene TRBJ2-1; maybe TRBD1 (5 bases). CDR3 length equals 16 residues. Germline-derived CDR1 and CDR2 are MRHNA and SNTAGT. V was shortened by 3 bases and J by 5 bases, with 17 bases between the two germline ends. CDR3 in amino acids: CASSEEAGPPNNEQFF. CDR3 bases: TGTGCCAGCAGTGAAGAGGCAGGGCCCCCGAACAATGAGCAGTTCTTC.

The gene calls are TRBV9 and TRBJ2-2, with 7 bases lining up with TRBD1. CDR3 length equals 16 residues. V was clipped by 3 bases and J by 4 bases; unmatched bases: 9. Germline CDR1 is SGDLS and CDR2 is YYNGEE. The CDR3 reads CASSGTGAPITGELFF. CDR3 nucleotides: TGTGCCAGCAGCGGCACAGGGGCCCCCATCACCGGGGAGCTGTTTTTT.

The chain employs TRBV27 and TRBJ2-7; 7 bases are shared with TRBD1. The V gene's germline CDR1 is MNHEY and CDR2 SMNVEV (reference sequence). J lost 2 bases, V lost 10 bases, and 17 bases had no gene match. There are 16 residues in the CDR3. The CDR3 loop reads CATSRIRRQGTYEQYF. Here the CDR3 DNA reads TGTGCCACCTCCCGGATTCGGCGACAGGGAACCTACGAGCAGTACTTC.

V gene TRBV18 combines with J gene TRBJ2-7; tentative D call: TRBD2 (6 bases). From germline, CDR1 is KGHSH and CDR2 LQKENI. Between the trimmed V and J ends, which lost 4 bases and 0 bases, there was a span of 16 bases. The CDR3 runs to 16 residues. CDR3 nucleotides: TGTGCCAGCTCACGCGTCCCGGGAGTTACCTCCTACGAGCAGTACTTC. This translates into CASSRVPGVTSYEQYF.

V and J are TRBV7-9 and TRBJ2-7, with 9 bases that match TRBD2. CDR3 length: 16 residues. V gave up 5 bases and J gave up 0 bases; unmatched junction bases: 8. CDR1 is SEHNR, CDR2 FQNEAQ, per germline (reference sequence). Here the CDR3 reads CASSPSGTQSSYEQYF. CDR3 coding DNA: TGTGCCAGCAGCCCTAGCGGGACACAATCCTCCTACGAGCAGTACTTC.

In this sample, this clone turned up a few times. The chain links TRBV5-8 to TRBJ2-5; unclear D gene. Trimming removed 0 bases from V and 3 bases from J, with 9 bases in between. CDR3 length equals 14 residues. CDR1 SGHTS and CDR2 YDEGEE come from the germline V gene. The CDR3 DNA is TGTGCCAGCAGCTTGGGGCTTCGGGAAGAGACCCAGTACTTC. As protein: CASSLGLREETQYF.

The chain combines TRBV7-6 with TRBJ1-5; D remains unclear. The CDR3 runs 13 residues. V was pared by 5 bases and J by 7 bases, with 12 bases between. From germline, CDR1 is SGHVS and CDR2 FNYEAQ. The CDR3 spells CASSPQMSQPQHF. In nucleotides, the CDR3 is TGTGCCAGCAGCCCACAGATGTCGCAGCCCCAGCATTTT.

CDR3 DNA: TGTGCCAGCTCACCACCGGGACAGCCGCAAGAGACCCAGTACTTC. Translating gives CASSPPGQPQETQYF. The chain carries TRBV18 and TRBJ2-5; 7 bases fit TRBD1. There are 15 residues in the CDR3. The germline V gene encodes CDR1 KGHSH and CDR2 LQKENI. The trim removed 0 bases at V and 2 bases at J, leaving 3 bases unmatched.

This clone was detected only a few times. V and J are TRBV30 and TRBJ1-5; D may be TRBD1 (6 bases). Germline V gene sequence: CDR1 GTSNPN, CDR2 SVGIG (reference sequence). The CDR3 contains 13 residues. Trimming pared 8 bases from V and 5 bases from J, leaving 16 bases between. CDR3 in DNA: TGTGCCCTCGGGCAGGGGCACCATCAGCCCCAGCATTTT. This codes for CALGQGHHQPQHF.

The chain combines TRBV9 with TRBJ1-6; D is uncertain. Looked up from germline, CDR1 is SGDLS and CDR2 is YYNGEE. V was shortened by 0 bases and J by 8 bases, with 12 bases between the two germline ends. This CDR3 is built from 15 residues. Here the CDR3 DNA reads TGTGCCAGCAGCGTAGGTCCCCCCGGAGATTCACCCCTCCACTTT. Translating it yields CASSVGPPGDSPLHF.

This clone was seen a handful of times. V and J are TRBV6-5 and TRBJ1-2, with 7 bases that match TRBD1. V trimming: 5 bases; J trimming: 7 bases; junction bases outside the gene matches: 7. Germline V gene sequence: CDR1 MNHEY, CDR2 SVGAGI. This CDR3 contains 13 residues. The CDR3 bases are TGTGCCAGCAGTAAAACAGGGGCGGGTGGCTACACCTTC. This codes for CASSKTGAGGYTF.

The chain joins TRBV7-2 to TRBJ1-2, with D perhaps matching TRBD1 (6 bases). The germline CDR1 and CDR2 sequences are SGHTA and FQGNSA. Trimming removed 5 bases at V and 4 bases at J, with 20 bases between. CDR3 length equals 16 residues. The CDR3 nucleotides are TGTGCCAGCAGCGTTTTACAGGGAATGAAGTCCTATGGCTACACCTTC. Translating it yields CASSVLQGMKSYGYTF.

This chain joins TRBV28 and TRBJ2-1, with D possibly being TRBD2 (6 bases). Trimming cost V 7 bases and J 0 bases, with 16 bases left between them. The V gene's germline CDR1 is MDHEN and CDR2 SYDVKM. The CDR3 contains 16 residues. This CDR3 is CASTPTAGSSYNEQFF. Here the CDR3 DNA reads TGTGCCAGCACCCCCACAGCGGGTAGCTCCTACAATGAGCAGTTCTTC.

Written as DNA, the CDR3 is TGTGCCAGCAGCCCCGGGCCAGGGAGGGAGACCCAGTACTTC. Protein sequence: CASSPGPGRETQYF. The V call is TRBV7-2, the J call TRBJ2-5; D possibly corresponds to TRBD2 (6 bases). CDR1 is SGHTA, CDR2 FQGNSA, per germline. With 5 bases removed from V and 5 bases from J, the gap between germline ends came to 15 bases. The CDR3 runs 14 residues.

The rearrangement uses TRBV9 and TRBJ2-1; TRBD2 might be the D (5 bases). This CDR3 is built from 16 residues. V was clipped by 3 bases and J by 7 bases, with 20 bases between them. In germline, CDR1 is SGDLS, CDR2 YYNGEE. The CDR3 protein is CASSGLGGSSGNEQFF. The CDR3 DNA sequence: TGTGCCAGCAGCGGCCTAGGAGGTAGCTCGGGGAATGAGCAGTTCTTC.